A selection of T cell receptor beta chains follows, all from one sample in a study of cytomegalovirus exposure and HLA in healthy donors. The protocol was immunoSEQ multiplex PCR, while the TCRdb copy is restricted to in-frame clones and leaves out a portion. The repertoire holds about 95,000 clones, with 80% to 85% as singletons. The sequenced material came from PBMCs. The receptors here all came from a woman aged 65 to 85 in good health and CMV-seropositive. Both conserved end residues are part of each CDR3. Clone size is not always given. Where it is, it says once, few, many or a class for expanded clones.

abundance	j_gene	v_gene	CDR3aa
.	TRBJ1-5	TRBV28	CASSLSRSNQPQHF
.	TRBJ1-5	TRBV7-2	CASSPSTGEGQPQHF
.	TRBJ2-1	TRBV6-8	CASSAPREDFSYNEQFF
.	TRBJ2-7	TRBV5-8	CASSLTGANNEQYF
.	TRBJ2-1	TRBV2	CASRESFDNEQFF
.	TRBJ1-3	TRBV18	CASSPSRGGAAENTIYF
.	TRBJ2-1	TRBV19	CASSIRGLVLSTYNEQFF
once	TRBJ2-3	TRBV5-6	CASSRDLGVSTDTQYF
.	TRBJ1-1	TRBV28	CASSPGVRGSEAFF
.	TRBJ1-1	TRBV6-5	CASSNRGARAFF
.	TRBJ1-2	TRBV28	CASSLIPLSWDRGPGGYTF
.	TRBJ1-4	TRBV6-5	CASSYSGLRVGEKLFF